This T cell receptor beta chain was retrieved from a study of TIL therapy for anti-PD-1-resistant metastatic lung cancer. Study as a whole: Median tumor mutation burden was more than 1.4 mutations per megabase.

V dropped 0 bases and J dropped 1 base, with 6 bases sitting between them. CDR3 length: 14 residues. Per germline, CDR1 MGHRA and CDR2 YSYEKL. The libraries were made with immunoSEQ v3. Only in-frame clones appear in the TCRdb table, and some are missing; sequencing was by immunoSEQ multiplex PCR. The top ten hold roughly 11% of the sample, which has thousands of clones, approximately 80% seen once. The time point was: pre-treatment sample, taken before nivolumab and TIL therapy. Tumor tissue came from excised metastases, mostly pleural nodules or supraclavicular lymph nodes. The genes are TRBV4-1 and TRBJ2-5; no firm D call. The clonotype comes from a person between 30 and 80 years old with non-small cell lung cancer. The material was tumor tissue, obtained at baseline. Here the CDR3 reads CASSQDPFQETQYF. The CDR3 DNA reads as TGCGCCAGCAGCCAAGATCCGTTCCAAGAGACCCAGTACTTC.